The TCR beta chain described here comes from a study of regulatory T cells in long-lasting Graves disease. Time point of the sample: newly diagnosed GD, antithyroid drugs for less than 3 months. From RNA extracted from PBMCs, the TCR library was made. Library construction for TCR beta used iRepertoire HTBI primers and Arm-PCR of CDR3 regions. TCRdb reprocessed the multiplex PCR reads via MiXCR and lists one record per CDR3 protein. The table records 540,000 or so distinct CDR3 sequences, approximately 13% of them present only once. CDR3 length equals 17 residues. V gave up 3 bases and J gave up 4 bases; unmatched junction bases: 11. Germline V gene lookup returns CDR1 KGHSH and CDR2 LQKENI. This clonotype was counted only a few times. The data also belong to a second study, concerning T cells in Graves' hyperthyroidism and ophthalmopathy.

The sequence came from a man aged 25-40 years with Graves disease. The chain carries TRBV18 and TRBJ2-3; 9 bases fit TRBD1. This specimen consisted of peripheral blood mononuclear cells (PBMCs), obtained at new diagnosis, from a patient treated with antithyroid drugs. The CDR3 DNA reads as TGTGCCAGCTCACCCACAGGGGGCTCCTCAGGGTCAGATACGCAGTATTTT. Translated, it gives CASSPTGGSSGSDTQYF.